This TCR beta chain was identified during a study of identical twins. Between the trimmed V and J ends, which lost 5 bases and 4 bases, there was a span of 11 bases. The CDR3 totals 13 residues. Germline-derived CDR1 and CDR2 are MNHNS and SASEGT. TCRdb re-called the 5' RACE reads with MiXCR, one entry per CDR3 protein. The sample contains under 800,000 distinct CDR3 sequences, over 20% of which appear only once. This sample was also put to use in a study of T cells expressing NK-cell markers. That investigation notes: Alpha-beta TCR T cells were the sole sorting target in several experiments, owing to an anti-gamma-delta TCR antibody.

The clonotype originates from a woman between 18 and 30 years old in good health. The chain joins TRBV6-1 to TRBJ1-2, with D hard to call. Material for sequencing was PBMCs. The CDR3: CASSPARVYGYTF. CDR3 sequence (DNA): TGTGCCAGCAGTCCCGCGAGGGTCTATGGCTACACCTTC.